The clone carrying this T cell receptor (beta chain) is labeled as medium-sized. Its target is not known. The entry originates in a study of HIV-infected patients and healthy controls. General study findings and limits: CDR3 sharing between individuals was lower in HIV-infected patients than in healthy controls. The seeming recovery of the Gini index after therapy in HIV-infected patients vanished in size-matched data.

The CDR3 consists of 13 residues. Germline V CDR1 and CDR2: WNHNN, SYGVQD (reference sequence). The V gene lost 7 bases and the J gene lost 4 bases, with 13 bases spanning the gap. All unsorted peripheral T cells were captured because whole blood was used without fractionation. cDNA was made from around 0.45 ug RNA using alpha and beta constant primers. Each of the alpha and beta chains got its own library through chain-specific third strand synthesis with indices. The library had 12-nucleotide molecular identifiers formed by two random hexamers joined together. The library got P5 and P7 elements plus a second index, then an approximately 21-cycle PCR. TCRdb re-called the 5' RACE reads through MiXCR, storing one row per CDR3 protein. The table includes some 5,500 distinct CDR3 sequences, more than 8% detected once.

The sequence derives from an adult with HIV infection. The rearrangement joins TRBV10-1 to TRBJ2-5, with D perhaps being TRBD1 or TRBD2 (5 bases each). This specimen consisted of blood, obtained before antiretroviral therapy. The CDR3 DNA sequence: TGCGCCAGCATGGGACGCGGCGGAGAGACCCAGTACTTC. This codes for CASMGRGGETQYF.